Each of the 23 T cell receptor beta chains below was sequenced from the same sample in a study of T-cell memory formation after mild COVID-19. TCRdb reprocessed the 5' RACE reads via MiXCR and lists one record per CDR3 protein. There are over 10,000 distinct CDR3 sequences in the sample; 9.5% to 15% occur only once, and about 52% lies in the top ten. The sample taken for sequencing was PBMCs or a T cell subset sorted from them (not recorded which). The source of these receptors is an adult woman who had mild COVID-19 (a few samples of this study predate the infection). Cell type and time point are not known.

This clonotype was counted many times. V gene TRBV6-5 combines with J gene TRBJ1-1; D might be TRBD1 (6 bases). V was trimmed by 0 bases and J by 8 bases, leaving 16 bases between them. The CDR3 sequence is 15 residues long. Germline V CDR1 and CDR2: MNHEY, SVGAGI. The CDR3 DNA reads as TGTGCCAGCAGTTACTCGATTGGAACCGGGACAGAAGCTTTCTTT. This translates into CASSYSIGTGTEAFF.

This clonotype has a count of ten or more. The V and J genes are TRBV9 and TRBJ1-1; D ambiguous. Germline V gene sequence: CDR1 SGDLS, CDR2 YYNGEE. The V and J ends lost 8 bases and 10 bases respectively, with 15 bases between them. The CDR3 is 11 amino acids. CDR3 sequence (DNA): TGTGCCAGTACTGGTTCAATGGGAGCTTTCTTT. This codes for CASTGSMGAFF.

At least ten counts were recorded for this clonotype. This chain connects TRBV9 to TRBJ1-2; TRBD1 matches 7 bases. V dropped 0 bases and J dropped 4; count of bases not matched to a gene: 9. The CDR3 is 16 residues long. From germline, CDR1 is SGDLS and CDR2 YYNGEE. The CDR3 DNA sequence: TGTGCCAGCAGCGTAGATATAACAGGGGACTCCTATGGCTACACCTTC. The encoded protein is CASSVDITGDSYGYTF.

This clonotype occurred many times. The genes are TRBV6-5 and TRBJ2-5, with TRBD1 matching 8 bases. J lost 3 bases, V lost 2 bases, and 2 bases had no gene match. The CDR3 extends over 14 amino acids. Germline CDR1 reads MNHEY; CDR2 reads SVGAGI. This CDR3 reads CASSYQGAKETQYF. CDR3 sequence (DNA): TGTGCCAGCAGTTACCAGGGGGCAAAAGAGACCCAGTACTTC.

This clonotype was detected ten times or more. The genes are TRBV6-6 and TRBJ1-5, with D perhaps matching TRBD1 (5 bases). This CDR3 is 13 amino acids long. V shed 3 bases and J shed 6 bases, with 9 bases lying between them. In germline, CDR1 is MNHNY, CDR2 SVGAGI (reference sequence). CDR3 sequence (DNA): TGTGCCAGCAGTTATCAGGGTACTCAGCCCCAGCATTTT. This gives the protein CASSYQGTQPQHF.

The sample holds many counts of this clonotype. This chain uses TRBV12-3 or TRBV12-4 with TRBJ1-2, with D maybe TRBD1 (6 bases). The V end was cut by 4 bases, the J end by 1 base, with 16 bases between. The CDR3 has 16 amino acids. The CDR3 sequence: CASSSWTAVVNYGYTF. In nucleotides, the CDR3 is TGTGCCAGCAGTTCCTGGACAGCAGTGGTTAACTATGGCTACACCTTC.

This clonotype was detected ten times or more. V and J are TRBV27 and TRBJ1-2; possibly TRBD1 for D (6 bases). CDR1 MNHEY and CDR2 SMNVEV come from the germline V gene (reference sequence). Between the trimmed V and J ends, which lost 6 bases and 6 bases, there was a span of 14 bases. The CDR3 runs 13 residues. CDR3 sequence (DNA): TGTGCCAGCAGACAGGGAGATTCCCATGGCTACACCTTC. Amino acid sequence: CASRQGDSHGYTF.

This clonotype is medium-sized in the sample. The chain has TRBV5-1 and TRBJ1-5; the match to TRBD1 covers 9 bases. J was trimmed by 7 bases and V by 4 bases; bases with no gene match: 15. The CDR3 spans 17 residues. The V gene's germline CDR1 is SGHRS and CDR2 YFSETQ. The DNA of the CDR3 is TGCGCCAGCAGCCCCGGACAGGGGAATTGGGACAAGCAGCCCCAGCATTTT. Amino acid sequence: CASSPGQGNWDKQPQHF.

In its sample, this clonotype was seen many times. The V call is TRBV12-3 or TRBV12-4, the J call TRBJ2-7, with unresolved D. V lost 6 bases and J lost 0, with 9 bases in between. The CDR3 covers 13 residues. CDR3 DNA: TGTGCCAGCAGGTCGGCCAGCTCCTACGAGCAGTACTTC. Translating gives CASRSASSYEQYF.

This clonotype has ten or more counts. The chain links TRBV7-8 to TRBJ2-2; 8 bases are shared with TRBD2. With V trimmed by 5 bases and J by 5 bases, 16 bases remained unmatched. The CDR3 length is 18 residues. From germline, CDR1 is SGHVS and CDR2 FQNEAQ. In DNA form, the CDR3 reads TGTGCCAGCAGCCCCCGCCGTGGGCTGGGCGGGAGGACCGGGGAGCTGTTTTTT. This codes for CASSPRRGLGGRTGELFF.

This clonotype was picked up one time. This sequence may be a read error, since a much larger clone differs from it by one base. This is likely a read error, given that the CDR3 carries no conserved phenylalanine or tryptophan at its end. V usage is TRBV5-1 and J usage is TRBJ1-2; a weak D match, TRBD1 (5 bases). V was shortened by 9 bases and J by 4 bases, with 16 bases between the two germline ends. CDR3 size: 13 residues. The germline V gene encodes CDR1 SGHRS and CDR2 YFSETQ. The CDR3 is CAKIPRQIYGYTL. The DNA for the CDR3 is TGCGCCAAGATCCCCCGACAGATCTATGGCTACACCTTA.

There are many counts of this clonotype. This chain uses TRBV13 with TRBJ2-5, with D perhaps matching TRBD1 or TRBD2 (5 bases each). The germline CDR1 and CDR2 sequences are PRHDT and FYEKMQ (reference sequence). V shed 7 bases and J shed 5 bases, with 14 bases lying between them. CDR3 length equals 13 residues. The CDR3 sequence is CASKGTRGETQYF. In DNA form, the CDR3 reads TGTGCCAGCAAGGGGACCAGAGGCGAGACCCAGTACTTC. Drawing the rest from reference TRBV13 and TRBJ2-5, the complete variable domain is AAGVIQSPRHLIKEKRETATLKCYPIPRHDTVYWYQQGPGQDPQFLISFYEKMQSDKGSIPDRFSAQQFSDYHSELNMSSLELGDSALYFCASKGTRGETQYFGPGTRLLVL.

This clonotype occurred many times. The rearrangement uses TRBV6-2 or TRBV6-3 and TRBJ1-2; D unresolved. The CDR3 consists of 14 residues. V shed 6 bases and J shed 8 bases, with 19 bases lying between them. Germline loops: CDR1 MNHEY, CDR2 SVGEGT. CDR3 sequence (DNA): TGTGCCAGCAGCCTAACAGCCCCGGGTCACGGCTACACCTTC. It codes for CASSLTAPGHGYTF.

This clonotype was detected many times. The rearrangement links TRBV9 to TRBJ2-6; the D is unclear. This CDR3 is built from 16 residues. The germline CDR1 and CDR2 sequences are SGDLS and YYNGEE. V was cut by 4 bases and J by 4 bases, with 15 bases left in between. Here the CDR3 DNA reads TGTGCCAGCAGCATCCAAACAAACTTGGGGGCCAACGTCCTGACTTTC. Its translation is CASSIQTNLGANVLTF.

The chain combines TRBV27 with TRBJ1-6; 7 bases are shared with TRBD1. Germline CDR1 MNHEY, CDR2 SMNVEV (reference sequence). The CDR3 consists of 14 residues. The junction had 8 bases not matched to a gene; V was cut back by 6 bases and J by 9 bases. CDR3 amino acids: CASRYRGGFSPLHF. In DNA, the CDR3 is TGTGCCAGCAGGTACAGGGGAGGTTTTTCACCCCTCCACTTT.

This clonotype was observed at least ten times. This chain joins TRBV4-2 and TRBJ1-4, with a tentative D call TRBD1 (6 bases). V was cut by 4 bases and J by 4 bases, with 13 bases left in between. CDR3 length equals 15 residues. Germline assignment: CDR1 LGHNA and CDR2 YNFKEQ. CDR3: CASSPDGQINEKLFF. The CDR3 DNA reads TGTGCCAGCAGCCCCGATGGACAGATTAATGAAAAACTGTTTTTT.

This clonotype showed up many times. The J gene is TRBJ1-2, the V gene TRBV9; D is possibly TRBD1 (6 bases). This CDR3 spans 17 amino acids. The ends were cut back, 0 bases at V and 0 bases at J, with 15 bases in the middle. The germline gives CDR1 SGDLS, CDR2 YYNGEE. This chain's CDR3 is CASSVGDKGGPNYGYTF. DNA of the CDR3: TGTGCCAGCAGCGTAGGGGATAAGGGGGGGCCTAACTATGGCTACACCTTC.

This clonotype was seen ten or more times. The chain uses TRBV10-3 and TRBJ1-2; D remains ambiguous. Germline V CDR1 and CDR2: ENHRY, SYGVKD. Trimming removed 6 bases from V and 2 bases from J, with 22 bases in between. The CDR3 is 17 amino acids. As DNA, the CDR3 is TGTGCCATCAGCACACCCCCGGCCGTGCCGGGGAACTATGGCTACACCTTC. Translated, it gives CAISTPPAVPGNYGYTF.

This clonotype was detected only once. The chain joins TRBV28 to TRBJ2-7, with D perhaps TRBD2 (6 bases). This CDR3 spans 13 amino acids. V lost 11 bases to trimming and J lost 0 bases, with 14 bases between them. CDR1 is MDHEN, CDR2 SYDVKM, per germline. The CDR3 DNA reads as TGTGCCGCTTGGAGGGACGGCTCCTACGAGCAGTACTTC. Translating gives CAAWRDGSYEQYF.

This clonotype has ten or more counts. Here the CDR3 reads CGGPTGGTDTQYF. The DNA of the CDR3 is TGTGGGGGACCAACAGGCGGAACAGATACGCAGTATTTT. The chain recombines TRBV21-1 with TRBJ2-3; the table calls TRBD1, which could not be checked here. TRBV21-1 is reported as a pseudogene. This CDR3 has 13 residues.

This clonotype occurred many times. V is TRBV7-6 and J is TRBJ2-2, with 12 bases matching TRBD2. Germline CDR1 reads SGHVS; CDR2 reads FNYEAQ. With 5 bases clipped from V and 5 bases from J, the junction kept 9 bases outside the gene matches. The CDR3 is 17 amino acids. Here the CDR3 DNA reads TGTGCCAGCAGCCTAACCGGAGGACTAGCGGGGACCGGGGAGCTGTTTTTT. Amino acid sequence: CASSLTGGLAGTGELFF. Looking up the rest from reference TRBV7-6 and TRBJ2-2 gives the full variable domain: GAGVSQSPRYKVTKRGQDVALRCDPISGHVSLYWYRQALGQGPEFLTYFNYEAQQDKSGLPNDRFSAERPEGSISTLTIQRTEQRDSAMYRCASSLTGGLAGTGELFFGEGSRLTVL.

At least ten counts were recorded for this clonotype. The chain carries TRBV15 and TRBJ1-6; D may be TRBD1 (6 bases). CDR1 and CDR2 from the germline V gene are LNHNV and YYDKDF (reference sequence). This CDR3 region has 14 residues. V dropped 9 bases and J dropped 5 bases, with 14 bases sitting between them. CDR3 amino acids: CATTSGQHNSPLHF. The DNA of the CDR3 is TGTGCCACAACCTCCGGACAGCATAATTCACCCCTCCACTTT.

This clonotype was seen repeatedly, ten times or more. V is TRBV6-1 and J is TRBJ1-1; D gene ambiguous. The CDR3 has 14 residues. Germline-derived CDR1 and CDR2 are MNHNS and SASEGT. Trimming stripped 7 bases from V and 5 bases from J, with 17 bases between. This CDR3 is CASNYERHWTEAFF. The CDR3 DNA reads TGTGCCAGCAATTATGAGCGGCATTGGACTGAAGCTTTCTTT.